This T cell receptor beta chain was obtained from a study of shared clonotypes between healthy human individuals. The authors divided CD4+ cells into CD45RA+ naive and CD45RA-negative memory subsets. Each subset's genomic DNA was split evenly across several immunoSEQ plates. Method: immunoSEQ multiplex PCR; TCRdb's copy keeps in-frame clones and lacks some. The sample has 1.6 million or so clones, over 95% seen once; the top ten hold roughly 1.2%. Sequenced sample: naive CD4+ T cells sorted from blood. Subset meaning: CD45RA+ positively selected. The TCR comes from a man aged 30 to 39 in good health.

The chain's CDR3 is CASSYGLGEETQYF. The CDR3 bases are TGTGCCAGCAGCTACGGACTAGGGGAGGAGACCCAGTACTTC. This chain connects TRBV5-4 to TRBJ2-5, with TRBD2 matching 7 bases. Per germline, CDR1 SGHNT and CDR2 YYREEE (reference sequence). The V and J ends lost 3 bases and 5 bases, in that order; junction bases with no gene match: 7. CDR3 length: 14 residues.